This T cell receptor beta chain was sequenced during a study of blood T cell repertoires in COVID-19. Measured with immunoSEQ multiplex PCR; TCRdb has only the in-frame clones, and not every one. Of around 300,000 clones listed, roughly 85% were seen once; the top ten hold 7.2%. Per the germline V gene, CDR1 is LNHDA and CDR2 is SQIVND (reference sequence). Trimming stripped 7 bases from V and 3 bases from J, with 13 bases between. The CDR3 sequence is 14 residues long. V usage is TRBV19 and J usage is TRBJ2-1, with D perhaps TRBD1 (5 bases). The TCR comes from a human donor in a cohort sampled during active COVID-19. The sample was peripheral blood. CDR3 bases: TGTGCCAGTACAGAGGACAACTTCTACAATGAGCAGTTCTTC. This codes for CASTEDNFYNEQFF.